The T cell receptor (beta chain) under discussion was sequenced for a study of cytomegalovirus exposure and HLA in healthy donors. Regarding this clone: The target antigen is unknown.

The study ran its PCR with 60 Vbeta and 13 Jbeta primers. Assay used: immunoSEQ multiplex PCR; TCRdb lists only in-frame clones, some missing. Of roughly 170,000 clones listed, 65% to 80% are singletons. Study-wide results and limits: Exclusion applied to some V segments, including TRBV6-2 and TRBV6-3, as they were indistinguishable.

The CDR3 is 12 residues long. Per the germline V gene, CDR1 is SGHTA and CDR2 is FQGNSA. V lost 8 bases and J lost 7, with 14 bases in between. This rearrangement joins TRBV7-2 to TRBJ1-2; TRBD1 might be the D (6 bases). The sequencing sample was made of PBMCs. The clonotype was recovered from a woman aged 25-40 years in good health and CMV-seronegative. The CDR3 nucleotides read TGTGCCAGCTCCCGGGACACAATTGGCTACACCTTC. Translating gives CASSRDTIGYTF.